The 24 T cell receptor beta chains below all came from one sample that was sequenced in a study of T-cell reconstitution after alpha-beta-depleted transplantation in children. A TCRbeta library incorporating unique molecular identifiers was prepared. MiXCR was run by TCRdb on the PCR reads, yielding one entry per CDR3 protein. The sample shows approximately 1,000,000 distinct CDR3 sequences, less than 30% of them seen only once. The specimen was PBMCs, mostly from graft donor cells, collected 360 days after TCRalphabeta/CD19-depleted stem cell transplant. Source of these receptors: a boy under two years old who had a stem cell transplant for SCID, so the T cells may come from the graft donor.

The rearrangement joins TRBV19 to TRBJ2-2, with 8 bases identical to TRBD1. V shed 5 bases and J 4 bases; nucleotides not matched to a gene: 6. There are 15 residues in the CDR3. The germline V gene has CDR1 LNHDA and CDR2 SQIVND (reference sequence). The CDR3 sequence is CASSAGGYVTGELFF. The CDR3 DNA is TGTGCCAGTAGTGCAGGGGGCTATGTCACCGGGGAGCTGTTTTTT.

The chain combines TRBV5-1 with TRBJ2-2; D perhaps matches TRBD1 (6 bases). CDR3 length: 20 residues. Per germline, CDR1 SGHRS and CDR2 YFSETQ. Between the trimmed V and J ends, which lost 3 bases and 0 bases, there was a span of 24 bases. CDR3 sequence reads: CASSSPTDRLLFPNTGELFF. CDR3 sequence (DNA): TGCGCCAGCAGCTCCCCCACGGACAGACTCTTATTCCCGAACACCGGGGAGCTGTTTTTT.

In this sample, this clonotype turned up a few times. This chain connects TRBV20-1 to TRBJ2-2; D is perhaps TRBD2 (6 bases). Trimming left V 3 bases short and J 4 bases short, with 12 bases between. The CDR3 consists of 14 residues. Germline values: CDR1 DFQATT, CDR2 SNEGSKA (reference sequence). Here the CDR3 DNA reads TGCAGTGCTAGGTTGCGGGGAACCACCGGGGAGCTGTTTTTT. Residues: CSARLRGTTGELFF.

This clonotype was seen a few times. The gene calls are TRBV20-1 and TRBJ1-5; no reliable D call. The CDR3 contains 13 residues. The V end lost 3 bases, the J end lost 3 bases, and 9 bases lay between the germline ends. Looked up from germline, CDR1 is DFQATT and CDR2 is SNEGSKA (reference sequence). CDR3 coding DNA: TGCAGTGCTAGTGACCGCCTCAATCAGCCCCAGCATTTT. Translating it yields CSASDRLNQPQHF.

V gene TRBV10-3 combines with J gene TRBJ2-7, with TRBD1 identical over 11 bases. The CDR3 is 18 residues long. Per germline, CDR1 ENHRY and CDR2 SYGVKD. V dropped 2 bases and J dropped 4; count of bases not matched to a gene: 13. The CDR3 here is CAISEPSGTGGWAYEQYF. CDR3 in DNA: TGTGCCATCAGTGAGCCCTCAGGGACAGGGGGTTGGGCATACGAGCAGTACTTC.

This clonotype occurred a few times. The chain links TRBV29-1 to TRBJ1-2, with D uncertain. This CDR3 spans 12 amino acids. Between the trimmed V and J ends, which lost 2 bases and 4 bases, there was a span of 8 bases. From germline, CDR1 is SQVTM and CDR2 ANQGSEA. In DNA, the CDR3 is TGCAGCGTTGAAAGGCTTGGCTATGGCTACACCTTC. Translation gives CSVERLGYGYTF.

J is TRBJ1-6 and V is TRBV6-2 or TRBV6-3, with TRBD1 as a possible D gene (6 bases). Germline CDR1 is MNHEY and CDR2 is SVGEGT. The CDR3 extends over 16 amino acids. V was trimmed by 5 bases and J by 0 bases, leaving 11 bases between them. The DNA for the CDR3 is TGTGCCAGCAGTGGACGGGGGCCCTCCTATAATTCACCCCTCCACTTT. Protein product: CASSGRGPSYNSPLHF.

This sequence joins TRBV10-3 and TRBJ2-1; D is unresolved. CDR1 is ENHRY and CDR2 is SYGVKD in the germline V gene. CDR3 length: 14 residues. V shed 4 bases and J shed 13 bases, with 20 bases lying between them. CDR3: CAISGGSKATYQFF. The CDR3 nucleotides are TGTGCCATCAGTGGGGGTAGCAAAGCCACCTACCAGTTCTTC.

The genes are TRBV29-1 and TRBJ2-1; 11 bases match TRBD2. Germline lookup yields CDR1 SQVTM and CDR2 ANQGSEA. The CDR3 extends over 14 amino acids. Germline trimming cut 6 bases from V and 1 base from J; bases unmatched to any gene: 2. The CDR3 is CSVRTSGSYNEQFF. The CDR3 DNA reads as TGCAGCGTCCGGACTAGCGGGTCCTACAATGAGCAGTTCTTC.

This clonotype was found once. This sequence joins TRBV24-1 and TRBJ2-5, with D possibly TRBD1 on 6 matching bases. Trimming shortened V by 5 bases and J by 4 bases, and 22 bases separated the two germline ends. Germline CDR1 and CDR2: KGHDR and SFDVKD. CDR3 length equals 17 residues. CDR3 in amino acids: CATSAGTGPFGPETQYF. The CDR3 DNA sequence: TGTGCCACCAGTGCCGGAACAGGGCCATTTGGTCCAGAGACCCAGTACTTC.

This clonotype was observed a few times. The chain employs TRBV19 and TRBJ2-1; possibly TRBD1 for D (6 bases). The CDR3 runs 15 residues. V was clipped by 8 bases and J by 3 bases, with 17 bases between them. In germline, CDR1 is LNHDA, CDR2 SQIVND (reference sequence). The DNA for the CDR3 is TGTGCCAGTGGACACAGGGTATCCAGCTACAATGAGCAGTTCTTC. Translating gives CASGHRVSSYNEQFF.

The gene calls are TRBV7-6 and TRBJ1-1, with TRBD1 as a possible D gene (5 bases). The CDR3 has 14 amino acids. Germline V gene data show CDR1 as SGHVS and CDR2 as FNYEAQ. V gave up 9 bases and J gave up 5 bases, with 19 bases separating them. This CDR3 reads CASSPSRGTTEAFF. The DNA of the CDR3 is TGTGCCAGTTCCCCCTCCAGAGGGACGACTGAAGCTTTCTTT.

V is TRBV7-3 and J is TRBJ1-1; D is unresolved. V lost 0 bases and J 2 bases, leaving 13 bases between the germline ends. The CDR3 is made up of 16 amino acids. In germline, CDR1 is SGHTA, CDR2 FQGTGA. The CDR3 reads CASSLTRVPTNTEAFF. The CDR3 nucleotides read TGTGCCAGCAGCTTAACAAGGGTTCCGACTAACACTGAAGCTTTCTTT.

The chain is built from TRBV7-2 and TRBJ2-3; D perhaps matches TRBD2 (5 bases). Germline assignment: CDR1 SGHTA and CDR2 FQGNSA. This CDR3 has 15 residues. Trimming left V 5 bases short and J 3 bases short, with 15 bases between. CDR3 bases: TGTGCCAGCAGCGGTTCGGGGTATCGGACAGATACGCAGTATTTT. Translating gives CASSGSGYRTDTQYF.

This clonotype was seen only a few times. This chain connects TRBV27 to TRBJ2-7; D possibly corresponds to TRBD1 (6 bases). This CDR3 has 17 amino acids. The ends were cut back, 2 bases at V and 3 bases at J, with 20 bases in the middle. Germline V gene lookup returns CDR1 MNHEY and CDR2 SMNVEV (reference sequence). CDR3 residues: CASSLSFGGKGVYEQYF. CDR3 sequence (DNA): TGTGCCAGCAGTTTAAGTTTTGGGGGCAAGGGGGTCTACGAGCAGTACTTC.

The sample holds many counts of this clonotype. This chain joins TRBV18 and TRBJ2-2; D uncertain. The CDR3 sequence is 15 residues long. Trimming shortened V by 1 base and J by 2 bases, and 8 bases separated the two germline ends. Germline CDR1 is KGHSH and CDR2 is LQKENI. Here the CDR3 reads CASSPRVTNTGELFF. DNA for the CDR3: TGTGCCAGCTCACCACGTGTCACTAACACCGGGGAGCTGTTTTTT.

This clonotype appeared a few times. The V and J genes are TRBV28 and TRBJ1-3; D gene uncertain. The CDR3 totals 11 residues. V lost 4 bases to trimming and J lost 8 bases, with 6 bases between them. Germline V gives CDR1 MDHEN, CDR2 SYDVKM. The CDR3 nucleotides read TGTGCCAGCAGTTACGGGTACACCATATATTTT. Its translation: CASSYGYTIYF.

This clonotype was observed a handful of times. J is TRBJ2-1 and V is TRBV28; possible D gene TRBD1, 5 bases. The CDR3 has 18 residues. Germline V gene data show CDR1 as MDHEN and CDR2 as SYDVKM. V lost 5 bases, J lost 3 bases, and 23 bases lay in between. DNA of the CDR3: TGTGCCAGCAGTGCATATTGGGGCGACGGAGAAAACTACAATGAGCAGTTCTTC. It specifies CASSAYWGDGENYNEQFF.

The genes are TRBV7-8 and TRBJ1-5, with TRBD1 identical over 7 bases. J gave up 0 bases and V 4 bases, and 9 bases lay outside the gene matches. The CDR3 runs to 17 residues. Germline assignment: CDR1 SGHVS and CDR2 FQNEAQ. The CDR3: CASSSVRDSHSNQPQHF. CDR3 DNA: TGTGCCAGCAGCTCTGTCCGGGACAGCCATAGCAATCAGCCCCAGCATTTT.

The sample holds a few counts of this clonotype. The V and J genes are TRBV5-1 and TRBJ1-1; D gene uncertain. Germline values: CDR1 SGHRS, CDR2 YFSETQ. The CDR3 is 15 amino acids. V was trimmed by 4 bases and J by 10 bases, leaving 23 bases between them. CDR3 DNA: TGCGCCAGCAGCCTCCCATTGCCTGACGGAATCGGAGCTTTCTTT. It codes for CASSLPLPDGIGAFF.

This clonotype has only a few counts. The chain recombines TRBV20-1 with TRBJ2-5; the match to TRBD2 covers 7 bases. In germline, CDR1 is DFQATT, CDR2 SNEGSKA (reference sequence). This CDR3 comprises 13 residues. With V trimmed by 5 bases and J by 1 base, 4 bases remained unmatched. The CDR3 region is CSARTRVQETQYF. The CDR3 DNA sequence: TGCAGTGCTCGGACTAGGGTCCAAGAGACCCAGTACTTC.

This chain links TRBV7-2 with TRBJ2-7; 13 bases line up with TRBD2. This CDR3 has 16 residues. Losses at the gene ends were 5 bases for V and 4 bases for J; bases not matched to a gene: 8. CDR1 is SGHTA, CDR2 FQGNSA, per germline. For the CDR3, the DNA is TGTGCCAGCAGCCCCCGGACTAGCGGGGGATGGTACGAGCAGTACTTC. Its protein product is CASSPRTSGGWYEQYF.

This clonotype has just one count. The chain joins TRBV11-1 to TRBJ2-3, with a possible D match to TRBD2 (6 bases). Trimming stripped 1 base from V and 2 bases from J, with 22 bases between. Germline V lookup: CDR1 SGHAT, CDR2 FQDESV (reference sequence). The CDR3 is 19 amino acids. CDR3 loop: CASSLGAVYSRGFTDTQYF. The CDR3 DNA reads as TGTGCCAGCAGCTTAGGAGCGGTATACTCCCGGGGGTTCACAGATACGCAGTATTTT.

V is TRBV5-1 and J is TRBJ2-7; a possible D gene is TRBD2 (6 bases). The CDR3 runs to 14 residues. V was clipped by 4 bases and J by 1 base, with 12 bases between them. Looked up from germline, CDR1 is SGHRS and CDR2 is YFSETQ. The CDR3 spells CASSKTSASYEQYF. DNA of the CDR3: TGCGCCAGCAGCAAGACTAGTGCGTCCTACGAGCAGTACTTC. Supplemented by reference TRBV5-1 and TRBJ2-7, the full variable domain reads KAGVTQTPRYLIKTRGQQVTLSCSPISGHRSVSWYQQTPGQGLQFLFEYFSETQRNKGNFPGRFSGRQFSNSRSEMNVSTLELGDSALYLCASSKTSASYEQYFGPGTRLTVT.